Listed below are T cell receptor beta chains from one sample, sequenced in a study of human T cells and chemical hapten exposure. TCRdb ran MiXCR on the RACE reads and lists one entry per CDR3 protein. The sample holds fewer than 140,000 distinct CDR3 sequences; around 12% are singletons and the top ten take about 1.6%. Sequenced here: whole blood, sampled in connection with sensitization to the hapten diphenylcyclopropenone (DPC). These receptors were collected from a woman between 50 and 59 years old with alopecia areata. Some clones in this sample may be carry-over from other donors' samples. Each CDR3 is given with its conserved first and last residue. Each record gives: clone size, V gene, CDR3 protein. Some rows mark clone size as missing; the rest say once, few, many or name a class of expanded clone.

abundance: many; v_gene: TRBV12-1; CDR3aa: CASRGRWSNQPQHF
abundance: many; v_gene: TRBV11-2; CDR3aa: CASSSRQGESPLHF
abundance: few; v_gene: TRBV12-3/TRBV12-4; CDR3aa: CASTFKVNTGELFF
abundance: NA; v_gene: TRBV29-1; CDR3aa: CSVEATEYTEAFF
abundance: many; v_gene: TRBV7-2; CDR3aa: CASSLGTHGNTIYF
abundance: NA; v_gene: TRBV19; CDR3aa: CASSLWTGGGYNEQFF
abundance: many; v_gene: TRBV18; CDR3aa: CASSPKLAGAEDEQFF
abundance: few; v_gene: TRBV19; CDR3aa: CASSIQGASYNEQFF
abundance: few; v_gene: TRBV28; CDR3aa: CASSYPESYEQYF
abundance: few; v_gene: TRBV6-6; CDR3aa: CASRDATDNTEAFF
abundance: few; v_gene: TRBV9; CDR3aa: CASSSYFWGSRDPPDTQYF
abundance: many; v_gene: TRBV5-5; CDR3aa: CASSLVSDEKLFF
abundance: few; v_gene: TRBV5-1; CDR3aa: CASSLMGTSGSYEQFF
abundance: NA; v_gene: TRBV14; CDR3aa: CASSPVAGATNEQFF
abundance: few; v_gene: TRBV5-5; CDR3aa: CASSFGDRGSGELFF
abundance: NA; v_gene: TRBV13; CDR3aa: CASSSIPGQGDEQYF
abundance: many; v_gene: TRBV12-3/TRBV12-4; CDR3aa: CASSPRGNYGYTF
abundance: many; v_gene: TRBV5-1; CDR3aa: CASSWTGTQETQYF
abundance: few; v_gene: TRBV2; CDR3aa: CASSELGEETQYF
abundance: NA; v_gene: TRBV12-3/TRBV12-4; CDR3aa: CASSAGANVLTF
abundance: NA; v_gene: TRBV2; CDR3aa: CASSEFRYYGYTF
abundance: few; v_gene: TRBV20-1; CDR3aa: CSARASGLNTGELFF
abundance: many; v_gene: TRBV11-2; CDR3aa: CASSSNSGGGLEQFF
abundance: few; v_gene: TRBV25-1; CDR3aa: CASKSGLGQREQYF
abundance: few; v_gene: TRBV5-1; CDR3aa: CASGSGTGSSGANVLTF
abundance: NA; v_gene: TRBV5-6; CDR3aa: CASSLAGAYRNTIYF
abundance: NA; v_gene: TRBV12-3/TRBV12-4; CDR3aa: CASSFQVGISNTEAFF
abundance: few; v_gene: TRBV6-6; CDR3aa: CASSYTGQGVYNSPLHF
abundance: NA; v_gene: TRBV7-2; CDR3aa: CASSPDSLGTDTQYF
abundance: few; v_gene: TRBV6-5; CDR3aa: CASRFGGTSGYEQYF
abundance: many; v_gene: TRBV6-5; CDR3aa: CASTSNTEAFF
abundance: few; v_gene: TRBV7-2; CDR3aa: CASGQGLNTEAFF
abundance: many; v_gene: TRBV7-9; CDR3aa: CASSQGHSNQPQHF
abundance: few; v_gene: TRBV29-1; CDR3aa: CSVGAGNTEAFF
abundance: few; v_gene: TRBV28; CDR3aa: CASSSYGQGNYGYTF
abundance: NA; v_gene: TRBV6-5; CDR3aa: CASRGTGGQPQHF
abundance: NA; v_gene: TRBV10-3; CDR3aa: CAPDYEQYF
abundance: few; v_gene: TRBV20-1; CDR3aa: CSASLTQGNQPQHF
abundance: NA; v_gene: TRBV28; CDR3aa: CATSPSSGVYNEQFF